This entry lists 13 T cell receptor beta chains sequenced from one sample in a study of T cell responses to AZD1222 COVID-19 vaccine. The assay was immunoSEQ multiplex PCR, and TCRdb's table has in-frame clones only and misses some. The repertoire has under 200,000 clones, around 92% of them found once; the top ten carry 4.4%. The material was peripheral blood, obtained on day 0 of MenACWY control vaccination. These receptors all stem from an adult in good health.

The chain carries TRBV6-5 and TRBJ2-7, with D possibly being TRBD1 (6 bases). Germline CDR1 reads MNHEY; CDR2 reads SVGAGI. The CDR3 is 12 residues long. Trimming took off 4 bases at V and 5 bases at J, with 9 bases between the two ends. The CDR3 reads CASSSDRHEQYF. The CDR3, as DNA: TGTGCCAGCAGTTCGGACAGACACGAGCAGTACTTC.

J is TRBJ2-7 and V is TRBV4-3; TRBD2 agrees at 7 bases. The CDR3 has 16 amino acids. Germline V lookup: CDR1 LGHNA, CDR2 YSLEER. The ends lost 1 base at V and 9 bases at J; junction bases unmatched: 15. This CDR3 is CASSQGRSGLYEWQYF. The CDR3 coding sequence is TGCGCCAGCAGCCAAGGTCGTAGCGGGCTGTATGAGTGGCAGTACTTC.

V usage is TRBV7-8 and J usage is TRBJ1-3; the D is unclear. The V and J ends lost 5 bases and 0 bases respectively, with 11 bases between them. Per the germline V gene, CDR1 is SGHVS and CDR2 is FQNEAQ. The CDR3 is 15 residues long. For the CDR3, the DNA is TGTGCCAGCAGCCCCATGCGGAGCTCTGGAAACACCATATATTTT. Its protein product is CASSPMRSSGNTIYF.

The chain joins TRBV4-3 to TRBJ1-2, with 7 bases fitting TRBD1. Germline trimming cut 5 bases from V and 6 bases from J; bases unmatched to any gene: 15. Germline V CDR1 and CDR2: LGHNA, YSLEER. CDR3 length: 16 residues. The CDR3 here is CASSTDLFGQGDGYTF. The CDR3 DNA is TGCGCCAGCAGCACGGACTTATTCGGGCAGGGGGATGGCTACACCTTC.

Written as DNA, the CDR3 is TGTGCCAGCCGATACCGGAGCTCCTACGAGCAGTACTTC. Its protein is CASRYRSSYEQYF. V gene TRBV12-3 or TRBV12-4 combines with J gene TRBJ2-7; no firm D call. The CDR3 spans 13 residues. V dropped 8 bases and J dropped 0 bases, with 11 bases sitting between them.

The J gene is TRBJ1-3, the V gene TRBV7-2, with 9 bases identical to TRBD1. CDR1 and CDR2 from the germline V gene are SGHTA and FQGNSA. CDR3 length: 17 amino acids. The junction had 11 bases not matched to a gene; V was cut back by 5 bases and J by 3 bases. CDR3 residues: CASSLSPPGQGGNTIYF. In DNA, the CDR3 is TGTGCCAGCAGCCTGAGTCCCCCGGGACAGGGTGGAAACACCATATATTTT.

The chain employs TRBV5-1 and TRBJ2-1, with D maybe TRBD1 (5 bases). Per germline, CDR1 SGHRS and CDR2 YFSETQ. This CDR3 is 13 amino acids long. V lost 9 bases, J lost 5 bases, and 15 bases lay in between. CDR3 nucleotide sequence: TGCGCCACCGCCATGGACATTAACAATGAGCAGTTCTTC. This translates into CATAMDINNEQFF.

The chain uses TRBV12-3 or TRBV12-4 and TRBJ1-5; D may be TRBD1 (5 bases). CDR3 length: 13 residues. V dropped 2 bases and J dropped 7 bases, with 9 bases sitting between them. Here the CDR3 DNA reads TGTGCCAGCAGTTTAATCCGGGGCCAGCCCCAGCATTTT. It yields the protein CASSLIRGQPQHF.

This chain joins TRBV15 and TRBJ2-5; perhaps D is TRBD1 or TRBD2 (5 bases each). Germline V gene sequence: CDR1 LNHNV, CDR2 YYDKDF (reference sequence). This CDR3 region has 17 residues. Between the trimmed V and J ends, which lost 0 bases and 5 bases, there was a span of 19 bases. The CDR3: CATSRDVMAGAAETQYF. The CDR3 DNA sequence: TGTGCCACCAGCAGAGATGTGATGGCCGGGGCGGCGGAGACCCAGTACTTC.

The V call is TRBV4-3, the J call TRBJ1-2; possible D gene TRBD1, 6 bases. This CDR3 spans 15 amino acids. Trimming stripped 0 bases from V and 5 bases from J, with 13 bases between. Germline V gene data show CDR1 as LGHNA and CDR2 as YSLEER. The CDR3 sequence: CASSQEHRAFYGYTF. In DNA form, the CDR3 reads TGCGCCAGCAGCCAAGAGCACAGGGCTTTTTATGGCTACACCTTC.

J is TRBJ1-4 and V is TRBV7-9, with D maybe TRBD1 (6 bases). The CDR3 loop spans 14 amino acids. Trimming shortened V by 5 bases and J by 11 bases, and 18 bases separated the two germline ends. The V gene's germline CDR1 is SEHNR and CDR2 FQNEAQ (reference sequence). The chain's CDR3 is CASSSTGKDGKLFF. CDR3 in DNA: TGTGCCAGCAGCAGTACAGGGAAAGACGGGAAACTGTTTTTT. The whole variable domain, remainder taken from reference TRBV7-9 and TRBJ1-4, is DTGVSQNPRHKITKRGQNVTFRCDPISEHNRLYWYRQTLGQGPEFLTYFQNEAQLEKSRLLSDRFSAERPKGSFSTLEIQRTEQGDSAMYLCASSSTGKDGKLFFGSGTQLSVL.

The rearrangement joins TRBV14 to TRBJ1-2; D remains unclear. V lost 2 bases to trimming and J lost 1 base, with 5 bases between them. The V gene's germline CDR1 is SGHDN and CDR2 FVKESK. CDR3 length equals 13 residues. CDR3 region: CASSQNINYGYTF. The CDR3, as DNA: TGTGCCAGCAGCCAAAACATTAACTATGGCTACACCTTC.

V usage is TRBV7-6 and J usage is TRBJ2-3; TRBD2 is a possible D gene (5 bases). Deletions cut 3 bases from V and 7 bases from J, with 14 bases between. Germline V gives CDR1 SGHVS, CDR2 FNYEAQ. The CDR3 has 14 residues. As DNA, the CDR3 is TGTGCCAGCAGCTTGAGCGGAGGCACGAATACGCAGTATTTT. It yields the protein CASSLSGGTNTQYF.